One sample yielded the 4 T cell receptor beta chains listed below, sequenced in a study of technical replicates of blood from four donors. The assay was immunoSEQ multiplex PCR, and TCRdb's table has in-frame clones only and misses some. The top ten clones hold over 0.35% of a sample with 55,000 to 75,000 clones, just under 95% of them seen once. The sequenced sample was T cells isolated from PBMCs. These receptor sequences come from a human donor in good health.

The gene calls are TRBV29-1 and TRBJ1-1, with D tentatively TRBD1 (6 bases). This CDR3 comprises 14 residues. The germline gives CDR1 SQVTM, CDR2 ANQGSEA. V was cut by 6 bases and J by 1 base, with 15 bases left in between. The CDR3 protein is CSVATGIRNTEAFF. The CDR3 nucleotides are TGCAGCGTGGCTACAGGGATACGGAACACTGAAGCTTTCTTT.

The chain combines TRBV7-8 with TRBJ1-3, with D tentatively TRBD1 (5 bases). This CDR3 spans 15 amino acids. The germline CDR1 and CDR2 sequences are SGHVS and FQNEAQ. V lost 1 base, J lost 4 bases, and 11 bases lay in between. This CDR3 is CASSLGTGRGNTIYF. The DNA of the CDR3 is TGTGCCAGCAGCTTAGGAACAGGCCGCGGAAACACCATATATTTT. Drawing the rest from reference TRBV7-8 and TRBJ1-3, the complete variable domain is GAGVSQSPRYKVAKRGQDVALRCDPISGHVSLFWYQQALGQGPEFLTYFQNEAQLDKSGLPSDRFFAERPEGSVSTLKIQRTQQEDSAVYLCASSLGTGRGNTIYFGEGSWLTVV.

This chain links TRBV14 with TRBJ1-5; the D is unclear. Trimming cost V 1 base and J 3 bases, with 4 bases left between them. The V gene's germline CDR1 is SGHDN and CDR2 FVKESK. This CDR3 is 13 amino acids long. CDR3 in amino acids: CASSQAINQPQHF. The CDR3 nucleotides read TGTGCCAGCAGCCAAGCCATCAATCAGCCCCAGCATTTT.

CDR3 sequence reads: CASSPPGSGEQYF. CDR3 DNA sequence: TGTGCCAGCAGCCCCCCAGGGTCGGGCGAGCAGTACTTC. The chain couples TRBV7-9 to TRBJ2-7, with a tentative D call TRBD1 (5 bases). Trimming cost V 5 bases and J 6 bases, with 14 bases left between them. Germline-derived CDR1 and CDR2 are SEHNR and FQNEAQ (reference sequence). The CDR3 runs 13 residues.